The 29 T cell receptor beta chains below were found in one sample sequenced in a study of identical twins. MiXCR, run by TCRdb on the 5' RACE reads, gives a single entry per CDR3 protein. The sample lists around 490,000 distinct CDR3 sequences, 14% seen once, with 0.95% to 1% in the top ten. Separately, the same data were catalogued under a study of yellow fever vaccine responses in identical twins.

The sequencing sample was made of CD4+ T cells sorted from blood. Receptor source: a woman between 18 and 29 years old in good health.

The J gene is TRBJ2-1, the V gene TRBV30; D is unclear. Germline CDR1 reads GTSNPN; CDR2 reads SVGIG (reference sequence). The CDR3 extends over 11 amino acids. Trimming took 6 bases from V and 10 from J, leaving 13 bases between them. CDR3: CACRTTREQFF. The CDR3 nucleotides are TGTGCCTGCAGGACGACACGCGAGCAGTTCTTC.

The V call is TRBV4-2, the J call TRBJ2-7; 8 bases are shared with TRBD1. Looked up from germline, CDR1 is LGHNA and CDR2 is YNFKEQ. The CDR3 runs to 18 residues. Trimming removed 2 bases from V and 0 bases from J; junction bases left unmatched: 12. This chain's CDR3 is CASSQPRTGFGGSYEQYF. The CDR3 nucleotides are TGTGCCAGCAGCCAACCCAGGACAGGGTTCGGGGGCTCCTACGAGCAGTACTTC.

The chain couples TRBV12-5 to TRBJ1-1; D perhaps matches TRBD1 (5 bases). Germline V gene sequence: CDR1 LGHNT, CDR2 FRNRAP. V lost 4 bases to trimming and J lost 4 bases, with 10 bases between them. The CDR3 is made up of 13 amino acids. This CDR3 is CASGWGVGTEAFF. In nucleotides, the CDR3 is TGTGCTAGTGGTTGGGGGGTGGGCACTGAAGCTTTCTTT.

The CDR3 reads CASSQKSTGELFF. The CDR3 DNA sequence: TGTGCCAGCAGCCAGAAAAGCACCGGGGAGCTGTTTTTT. The V gene is TRBV3-1, the J gene TRBJ2-2, with D hard to call. The CDR3 runs to 13 residues. Trimming stripped 3 bases from V and 4 bases from J, with 6 bases between. The germline V gene encodes CDR1 LGHDT and CDR2 YNNKEL (reference sequence).

The chain joins TRBV4-3 to TRBJ2-1; D possibly corresponds to TRBD2 (5 bases). The CDR3 contains 14 residues. Germline V gene lookup returns CDR1 LGHNA and CDR2 YSLEER. The V and J ends lost 0 bases and 7 bases respectively, with 10 bases between them. CDR3 nucleotide sequence: TGCGCCAGCAGCCAAGAATCCGGGGAGAATGAGCAGTTCTTC. Residues: CASSQESGENEQFF.

This clonotype was picked up many times. V and J are TRBV11-2 and TRBJ2-3; a weak D match, TRBD2 (7 bases). CDR3 size: 16 residues. CDR1 SGHAT and CDR2 FQNNGV come from the germline V gene. V was pared by 5 bases and J by 1 base, with 16 bases between. The CDR3 DNA reads as TGTGCCAGCAGCCAGTTGGGGGGGCTCGGCACAGATACGCAGTATTTT. It codes for CASSQLGGLGTDTQYF.

This clonotype has a handful of counts. The V gene is TRBV7-2, the J gene TRBJ2-7; D unresolved. The V and J ends lost 1 base and 2 bases respectively, with 6 bases between them. From germline, CDR1 is SGHTA and CDR2 FQGNSA. The CDR3 runs 13 residues. The CDR3, as DNA: TGTGCCAGCAGCTTAGTCGCAGCCTACGAGCAGTACTTC. Protein product: CASSLVAAYEQYF.

The sample holds a few counts of this clonotype. The chain recombines TRBV20-1 with TRBJ2-3, with D unresolved. The CDR3 loop spans 12 amino acids. Germline values: CDR1 DFQATT, CDR2 SNEGSKA (reference sequence). V lost 0 bases and J 9 bases, leaving 10 bases between the germline ends. The CDR3 region is CSAREHASTQYF. In DNA, the CDR3 is TGCAGTGCTAGAGAGCACGCATCGACGCAGTATTTT.

This chain links TRBV20-1 with TRBJ1-3; D gene unclear. With 1 base removed from V and 0 bases from J, the gap between germline ends came to 7 bases. CDR1 and CDR2 (germline): DFQATT, SNEGSKA (reference sequence). CDR3 size: 14 residues. The CDR3, as DNA: TGCAGTGCTAGAGGCGGCTCCTCTGGAAACACCATATATTTT. This gives the protein CSARGGSSGNTIYF.

CDR3 in amino acids: CASSPIGPGNEQFF. The CDR3, as DNA: TGCGCCAGCAGCCCAATCGGGCCGGGCAATGAGCAGTTCTTC. The chain recombines TRBV5-1 with TRBJ2-1; D is ambiguous. CDR1 and CDR2 from the germline V gene are SGHRS and YFSETQ. The CDR3 length is 14 residues. The V and J ends lost 4 bases and 6 bases respectively, with 14 bases between them. Complete variable domain (other parts from reference TRBV5-1 and TRBJ2-1): KAGVTQTPRYLIKTRGQQVTLSCSPISGHRSVSWYQQTPGQGLQFLFEYFSETQRNKGNFPGRFSGRQFSNSRSEMNVSTLELGDSALYLCASSPIGPGNEQFFGPGTRLTVL.

This clonotype was counted at least ten times. J is TRBJ2-2 and V is TRBV5-1; 9 positions agree with TRBD2. The germline V gene encodes CDR1 SGHRS and CDR2 YFSETQ. V shed 4 bases, J shed 1 base, and the junction held 5 bases outside the gene matches. The CDR3 is made up of 16 amino acids. The CDR3 DNA follows: TGCGCCAGCAGCCACAAGACTAGCGGGAACACCGGGGAGCTGTTTTTT. Residues: CASSHKTSGNTGELFF.

CDR3 sequence reads: CATSDTGQGLYEQYF. In DNA, the CDR3 is TGTGCCACCAGTGACACGGGACAGGGTCTCTACGAGCAGTACTTC. The chain employs TRBV24-1 and TRBJ2-7, with 9 bases matching TRBD1. The CDR3 spans 15 residues. Germline CDR1 and CDR2: KGHDR and SFDVKD. V lost 4 bases and J lost 3; bases outside the gene matches: 6.

The sample holds one count of this clonotype. The chain has TRBV30 and TRBJ2-1; D is perhaps TRBD1 (6 bases). Germline V gene sequence: CDR1 GTSNPN, CDR2 SVGIG (reference sequence). The CDR3 is 11 residues long. Trimming took 4 bases from V and 9 from J, leaving 10 bases between them. CDR3 sequence: CAWKQGSEQFF. The CDR3 DNA follows: TGTGCCTGGAAACAGGGAAGTGAGCAGTTCTTC.

Only a few counts were recorded for this clonotype. This chain connects TRBV7-2 to TRBJ2-3, with a tentative D call TRBD2 (6 bases). The germline V gene encodes CDR1 SGHTA and CDR2 FQGNSA. CDR3 size: 13 residues. Trimming took 4 bases from V and 4 from J, leaving 9 bases between them. The DNA of the CDR3 is TGTGCCAGCAGCTCGGGAGTGGCAGATACGCAGTATTTT. Its protein product is CASSSGVADTQYF.

The table lists this clonotype with a few counts. The chain recombines TRBV12-3 or TRBV12-4 with TRBJ2-5; D is undetermined. Trimming took off 7 bases at V and 3 bases at J, with 12 bases between the two ends. The CDR3 has 13 residues. In DNA, the CDR3 is TGTGCCAGCAAGATTATGGCCAAAGAGACCCAGTACTTC. It codes for CASKIMAKETQYF.

Here the CDR3 DNA reads TGTGCCAGCAGTTACCGGCTGGGAGAGACCCAGTACTTC. Amino acids: CASSYRLGETQYF. The genes are TRBV6-5 and TRBJ2-5; D ambiguous. Deletions cut 2 bases from V and 4 bases from J, with 8 bases between. Per the germline V gene, CDR1 is MNHEY and CDR2 is SVGAGI. The CDR3 loop spans 13 amino acids.

This clonotype came up a few times. V is TRBV12-3 or TRBV12-4 and J is TRBJ2-3, with 7 bases identical to TRBD1. The J segment lost 1 base and the V segment lost 6 bases, leaving 4 bases of the junction unmatched. The length of the CDR3 is 14 residues. The CDR3 sequence: CASSGQVGTDTQYF. CDR3 in DNA: TGTGCCAGCAGCGGACAGGTGGGCACAGATACGCAGTATTTT.

This clonotype occurred a few times. The rearrangement links TRBV3-1 to TRBJ2-1, with D possibly matching TRBD1 (5 bases). The CDR3 totals 15 residues. Germline loops: CDR1 LGHDT, CDR2 YNNKEL (reference sequence). Trimming removed 0 bases at V and 9 bases at J, with 15 bases between. The CDR3 loop is CASSQDASRVREQFF. DNA of the CDR3: TGTGCCAGCAGCCAAGATGCATCCAGGGTCCGTGAGCAGTTCTTC.

The CDR3 protein is CASSPSSGPYQTQYF. The CDR3 nucleotides are TGTGCCAGCAGTCCATCTAGCGGACCCTACCAGACCCAGTACTTC. The rearrangement uses TRBV27 and TRBJ2-5; 7 bases match TRBD2. The V gene's germline CDR1 is MNHEY and CDR2 SMNVEV (reference sequence). The length of the CDR3 is 15 residues. V shed 5 bases and J 6 bases; nucleotides not matched to a gene: 12.

This clonotype was seen more than once but under ten times. V gene TRBV10-1 combines with J gene TRBJ2-3; D gene unclear. Germline lookup yields CDR1 WNHNN and CDR2 SYGVQD (reference sequence). This CDR3 is built from 12 residues. V was shortened by 2 bases and J by 2 bases, with 2 bases between the two germline ends. The CDR3 loop is CASSEATDTQYF. CDR3 bases: TGCGCCAGCAGTGAGGCCACAGATACGCAGTATTTT.

This clonotype was seen a handful of times. This rearrangement joins TRBV7-9 to TRBJ2-2, with D maybe TRBD1 (6 bases). V lost 2 bases, J lost 5 bases, and 9 bases lay in between. The CDR3 consists of 14 residues. Germline V gene sequence: CDR1 SEHNR, CDR2 FQNEAQ (reference sequence). The DNA of the CDR3 is TGTGCCAGCAGCTTACCCCAGGGGACCGGGGAGCTGTTTTTT. Translated, it gives CASSLPQGTGELFF.

The sample holds a few counts of this clonotype. The J gene is TRBJ2-3, the V gene TRBV15; no clear D. The CDR3 spans 15 residues. Deletions cut 2 bases from V and 2 bases from J, with 11 bases between. Germline-derived CDR1 and CDR2 are LNHNV and YYDKDF (reference sequence). The CDR3 region is CATSRPTAPTDTQYF. CDR3 nucleotide sequence: TGTGCCACCAGCAGACCTACGGCACCCACAGATACGCAGTATTTT.

Only a few counts were recorded for this clonotype. The chain recombines TRBV2 with TRBJ1-1, with TRBD1 identical over 10 bases. Germline loops: CDR1 SNHLY, CDR2 FYNNEI. The V segment lost 5 bases and the J segment 6 bases; nucleotides outside the gene matches: 15. The CDR3 extends over 17 amino acids. CDR3 sequence (DNA): TGTGCCAGCAGTCCTGACAGGGGGCCTACCCGATTTTCTGAAGCTTTCTTT. This gives the protein CASSPDRGPTRFSEAFF.

This chain connects TRBV27 to TRBJ1-4; TRBD1 matches at 9 bases. The CDR3 totals 17 residues. CDR1 and CDR2 from the germline V gene are MNHEY and SMNVEV (reference sequence). V lost 6 bases and J lost 1; bases outside the gene matches: 9. The CDR3 DNA reads as TGTGCCAGCAGACACGAGGGACAGGGTAGAACTAATGAAAAACTGTTTTTT. Encoded protein: CASRHEGQGRTNEKLFF.

This clonotype has a handful of counts. The chain carries TRBV28 and TRBJ2-7, with TRBD1 identical over 7 bases. The CDR3 loop spans 15 amino acids. V dropped 6 bases and J dropped 0; count of bases not matched to a gene: 8. CDR1 and CDR2 from the germline V gene are MDHEN and SYDVKM. CDR3 DNA: TGTGCCAGCAGCCCGACAGGGTTTCGCTCCTACGAGCAGTACTTC. This gives the protein CASSPTGFRSYEQYF.

The chain couples TRBV27 to TRBJ2-1; 14 nucleotides match TRBD2. Trimming at V came to 5 bases and at J to 2 bases, leaving 11 bases not matched to a gene. The CDR3 is 19 residues long. Germline CDR1 reads MNHEY; CDR2 reads SMNVEV (reference sequence). DNA of the CDR3: TGTGCCAGCAGTCAAGGGACTAGCGGGAGCGCCCTCCCCTACAATGAGCAGTTCTTC. Amino acids: CASSQGTSGSALPYNEQFF.

This clonotype was seen only a few times. This chain uses TRBV10-3 with TRBJ2-7; D call uncertain. The CDR3 contains 11 residues. Germline V gene sequence: CDR1 ENHRY, CDR2 SYGVKD. V lost 10 bases, J lost 5 bases, and 12 bases lay in between. The CDR3 DNA is TGTGCCAGCCGTGCTAGGGACGAGCAGTACTTC. Its protein is CASRARDEQYF.

This clonotype occurred a few times. The chain recombines TRBV30 with TRBJ1-6; possibly TRBD1 for D (6 bases). Germline CDR1 reads GTSNPN; CDR2 reads SVGIG (reference sequence). V was trimmed by 0 bases and J by 5 bases, leaving 11 bases between them. This CDR3 has 15 amino acids. CDR3 residues: CAWSVTGQHNSPLHF. DNA of the CDR3: TGTGCCTGGAGTGTCACTGGACAGCATAATTCACCCCTCCACTTT.

This clonotype came up a few times. The chain couples TRBV9 to TRBJ1-1; no reliable D call. CDR3 length: 13 amino acids. Deletions cut 4 bases from V and 4 bases from J, with 11 bases between. The germline CDR1 and CDR2 sequences are SGDLS and YYNGEE. The CDR3 is CASSPGVGTEAFF. As DNA, the CDR3 is TGTGCCAGCAGCCCCGGGGTGGGCACTGAAGCTTTCTTT.